These T cell receptor beta chains were read from a single sample in a study of shared clonotypes between healthy human individuals. Produced via immunoSEQ multiplex PCR; TCRdb's table is partial and in-frame only. Of under 1,100,000 clones listed, 75% to 85% are singletons. The specimen sequenced was memory CD4+ T cells from PBMCs. These receptors were collected from a man aged 18 to 30 in good health. Some clones in this sample may be carry-over from other donors' samples. Each CDR3 is given with its conserved first and last residue. A D gene is named only where the DNA matches it firmly. Clone size is stated in some rows and not others, as once, few, many or a class when expanded.

j_gene | abundance | v_gene | d_gene | CDR3nt | CDR3aa
TRBJ1-3 | NA | TRBV5-1 | NA | TGCGCCAGCAGCTTGGATGGAAACACCATATATTTT | CASSLDGNTIYF
TRBJ2-6 | NA | TRBV18 | NA | TGTGCCAGCTCCCCGGTATGGGGCCCTACTTCTGGGGCCAACGTCCTGACTTTC | CASSPVWGPTSGANVLTF
TRBJ1-1 | once | TRBV2 | NA | TGTGCCAGCAGCCCGAGCAGGCCGAACACTGAAGCTTTCTTT | CASSPSRPNTEAFF
TRBJ2-1 | NA | TRBV11-3 | NA | TGTGCCAGCAGCTTAGGGGTCACCTACAATGAGCAGTTCTTC | CASSLGVTYNEQFF
TRBJ1-4 | NA | TRBV18 | NA | TGTGCCAGCTCACCGGGGAGGATAAGCGAAAAACTGTTTTTT | CASSPGRISEKLFF
TRBJ1-1 | NA | TRBV7-9 | TRBD1 | TGTGCCAGCAGCCCCACCCGTGACAGGGTTACTGAAGCTTTCTTT | CASSPTRDRVTEAFF
TRBJ2-7 | NA | TRBV25-1 | NA | TGTGCCAGCAGTGAACGAGGGGCGGGCGAGCAGTACTTC | CASSERGAGEQYF
TRBJ2-1 | NA | TRBV30 | NA | TGTGCCCTCGTCAGAGGGGCGAGCTCCTACAATGAGCAGTTCTTC | CALVRGASSYNEQFF
TRBJ2-7 | NA | TRBV7-8 | NA | TGTGCCAGCAGCCCGGGGGCCTACGAGCAGTACTTC | CASSPGAYEQYF
TRBJ2-5 | NA | TRBV4-2 | NA | TGTGCCAGCAGCCAAGCGGGAGTCGAGGAGACCCAGTACTTC | CASSQAGVEETQYF
TRBJ2-7 | few | TRBV10-3 | NA | TGTGCCACCGGGGACCAGGGGACCTCCGAGCAGTACTTC | CATGDQGTSEQYF
TRBJ2-2 | NA | TRBV27 | NA | TGTGCCAGCATCAAGGCCCAGCGGGCCCTTAACACCGGGGAGCTGTTTTTT | CASIKAQRALNTGELFF
TRBJ2-4 | NA | TRBV7-2 | NA | TGTGCCAGCAGCCAAGATAGGACCGCGTACATTCAGTACTTC | CASSQDRTAYIQYF
TRBJ2-7 | NA | TRBV2 | TRBD2 | TGTGCCAGCAGTGAAGCGATTAGCGGGATTGAGCAGTACTTC | CASSEAISGIEQYF
TRBJ2-7 | NA | TRBV29-1 | TRBD1 | TGCAGCGTTGACGAGACAGGGGGACCGAGGGAGCAGTACTTC | CSVDETGGPREQYF
TRBJ2-5 | once | TRBV7-9 | NA | TGTGCCAGCAGGGTAGTGGTAAGCGGGCCCCAAGAGACCCAGTACTTC | CASRVVVSGPQETQYF
TRBJ2-7 | NA | TRBV5-1 | TRBD1 | TGCGCCAGCAGCTTGGGGGACAGGGTTCTCCCCTACGAGCAGTACTTC | CASSLGDRVLPYEQYF
TRBJ2-7 | NA | TRBV4-1 | TRBD1 | TGCGCCAGCACCAACCAAGAATACGGGACAGCCTACGAGCAGTACTTC | CASTNQEYGTAYEQYF
TRBJ2-3 | NA | TRBV19 | TRBD2 | TGTGCCAGTAGTATACGATTCGGGGGACTAGCGGGAGATCAGGGCACAGATACGCAGTATTTT | CASSIRFGGLAGDQGTDTQYF
TRBJ1-2 | NA | TRBV2 | NA | TGTGCCAGCAGTGAAGCCCCGCACAGGGAGACGGGCTACACCTTC | CASSEAPHRETGYTF
TRBJ1-2 | NA | TRBV4-2 | NA | TGTGCCAGCAGCCAAGAAGTTGGCAGTTTTGTATCCTATGGCTACACCTTC | CASSQEVGSFVSYGYTF
TRBJ1-2 | NA | TRBV28 | NA | TGTGCCAGCAGTTTAAGATCCACGATAGGAGGTGGCTACACCTTC | CASSLRSTIGGGYTF
TRBJ1-5 | once | TRBV28 | NA | TGTGCCAGCAGTTTCGGTCTGTCGAATCAGCCCCAGCATTTT | CASSFGLSNQPQHF
TRBJ1-1 | NA | TRBV7-9 | TRBD1 | TGTGCCAGCAGCGTAGACAGGGGGAGGGGTCCTGAAGCTTTCTTT | CASSVDRGRGPEAFF
TRBJ2-7 | NA | TRBV14 | NA | TGTGCCAGCAGCCCGGGATGGTACGGCGAGCAGTACTTC | CASSPGWYGEQYF
TRBJ2-7 | NA | TRBV28 | NA | TGTGCCAGCAGTTTGGGAGGCGAGCAGTACTTC | CASSLGGEQYF
TRBJ1-2 | NA | TRBV15 | NA | TGTGCCACCAGCAGAGAGGGGCAGGGATATGGCTACACCTTC | CATSREGQGYGYTF
TRBJ2-1 | NA | TRBV7-3 | TRBD2 | TGTGCCAGCGGACTAGCGGGGTTGTCGGGTGAGCAGTTCTTC | CASGLAGLSGEQFF
TRBJ1-5 | NA | TRBV2 | NA | TGTGCCAGCAGTGCCGGGGCGGGTTATCAGCCCCAGCATTTT | CASSAGAGYQPQHF
TRBJ2-3 | NA | TRBV4-2 | TRBD2 | TGTGCCAGCAGCCAAAGGGTGGGACTAGCGGGAGAAGGTGGCACAGATACGCAGTATTTT | CASSQRVGLAGEGGTDTQYF
TRBJ1-2 | NA | TRBV5-5 | NA | TGTGCCAGCAGCTTGGTTTCGGACCCTAACTATGGCTACACCTTC | CASSLVSDPNYGYTF
TRBJ2-7 | NA | TRBV28 | NA | TGTGCCAGCAGCCTTATCCGGGACCGAGAGTCCTACGAGCAGTACTTC | CASSLIRDRESYEQYF
TRBJ2-3 | NA | TRBV25-1 | TRBD2 | TGTGCCAGCAGTAGCGGGAGGGCCGCAGATACGCAGTATTTT | CASSSGRAADTQYF
TRBJ1-1 | NA | TRBV15 | NA | TGTGCCACCAGCAGAGAGACACCTAGGATTGAAGCTTTCTTT | CATSRETPRIEAFF
TRBJ2-7 | NA | TRBV9 | NA | TGTGCCAGCAGCGTAGGACAGGGAGGAACCTACGAGCAGTACTTC | CASSVGQGGTYEQYF
TRBJ2-3 | NA | TRBV4-3 | TRBD2 | TGCGCCAGCAGCCCTCAGTCCGGGGGGGGTTCCACAGATACGCAGTATTTT | CASSPQSGGGSTDTQYF
TRBJ1-3 | NA | TRBV5-6 | NA | TGTGCCAGCAGCTTCTCCTCTGGAAACACCATATATTTT | CASSFSSGNTIYF
TRBJ2-1 | NA | TRBV9 | NA | TGTGCCAGCAGCCCCGGACAGTTCGAGCAGTTCTTC | CASSPGQFEQFF
TRBJ2-5 | NA | TRBV7-8 | TRBD2 | TGTGCCAGTGGAGGGGAGGGGGAGACCCAGTACTTC | CASGGEGETQYF
TRBJ2-3 | NA | TRBV5-1 | NA | TGCGCCAGCAGCCTTGGGGTAGCACTCACAGATACGCAGTATTTT | CASSLGVALTDTQYF
TRBJ2-3 | NA | TRBV28 | TRBD2 | TGTGCCAGCAGTTTATGGAGCGCGGGAGGGCCCACAGATACGCAGTATTTT | CASSLWSAGGPTDTQYF
TRBJ2-4 | NA | TRBV5-1 | NA | TGCGCCAGCAGCTTGGCGGGGACTGGGGACATTCAGTACTTC | CASSLAGTGDIQYF
TRBJ2-7 | NA | TRBV18 | NA | TGTGCCAGCTCAGAGGGACTTACCTACGAGCAGTACTTC | CASSEGLTYEQYF
TRBJ2-4 | NA | TRBV30 | TRBD2 | TGTGCCTGGAGTCCCGCGGGAGATGTGTCCAAAAACATTCAGTACTTC | CAWSPAGDVSKNIQYF
TRBJ2-3 | NA | TRBV11-2 | NA | TGTGCCAGCAGCTTAGGGCGTACCACAGATACGCAGTATTTT | CASSLGRTTDTQYF
TRBJ2-3 | NA | TRBV15 | NA | TGTGCCACCAGCAGAGCGGGGGATACGCAGTATTTT | CATSRAGDTQYF
TRBJ2-1 | NA | TRBV7-3 | TRBD2 | TGTGCCAGCAGCCCTGGACTAGCGGGAGATGAGCAGTTCTTC | CASSPGLAGDEQFF
TRBJ2-5 | NA | TRBV6-6 | NA | TGTGCCAGCAGTTACAGATGGGTTGGAGAGACCCAGTACTTC | CASSYRWVGETQYF
TRBJ1-5 | few | TRBV28 | TRBD1 | TGTGCCAGCAGTTCGACAGGGCGCAATCAGCCCCAGCATTTT | CASSSTGRNQPQHF
TRBJ2-7 | once | TRBV7-8 | TRBD1 | TGTGCCAGCAGCTCCCGCCGGACAGGGGGCGATACCAGCTCCTACGAGCAGTACTTC | CASSSRRTGGDTSSYEQYF